This T cell receptor (beta chain) was recorded in a study of blood T cell repertoires in COVID-19. For the study at large: The cDNA or gDNA used as material had been derived from T cells, B-cell-depleted T cells, or PBMCs.

Germline CDR1 and CDR2: SEHNR and FQNEAQ (reference sequence). This CDR3 region has 14 residues. Trimming shortened V by 1 base and J by 4 bases, and 10 bases separated the two germline ends. Per the study methods: It was from reference gene primer amplification that nucleated cell counts were estimated. Measured with immunoSEQ multiplex PCR; TCRdb has only the in-frame clones, and not every one. From that table come the V and J calls and clone size; the DNA was used to work out D and trimming. The sample lists about 100,000 clones; roughly 86% were seen once. The sample holds one count of this clone.

The chain recombines TRBV7-9 with TRBJ1-2; unclear D gene. The sequencing sample was made of peripheral blood. This receptor was taken from a man in his fifties with active or convalescent COVID-19. The CDR3 nucleotides read TGTGCCAGCAGCTTAGAGGAGGGAGTCTATGGCTACACCTTC. Its translation: CASSLEEGVYGYTF. The entire variable domain, with the rest obtained from reference TRBV7-9 and TRBJ1-2, is as follows: DTGVSQNPRHKITKRGQNVTFRCDPISEHNRLYWYRQTLGQGPEFLTYFQNEAQLEKSRLLSDRFSAERPKGSFSTLEIQRTEQGDSAMYLCASSLEEGVYGYTFGSGTRLTVV.